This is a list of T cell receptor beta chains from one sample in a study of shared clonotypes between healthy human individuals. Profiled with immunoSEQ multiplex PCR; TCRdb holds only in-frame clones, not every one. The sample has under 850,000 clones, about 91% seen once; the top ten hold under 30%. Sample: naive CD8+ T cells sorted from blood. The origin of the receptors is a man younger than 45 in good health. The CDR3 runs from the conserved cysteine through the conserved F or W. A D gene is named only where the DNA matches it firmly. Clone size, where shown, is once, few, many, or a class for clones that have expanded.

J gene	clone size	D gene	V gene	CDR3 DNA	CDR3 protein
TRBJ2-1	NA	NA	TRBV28	TGTGCCAGCAGTTTATATCGGGGATTTTCAGGGGATGAGCAGTTCTTC	CASSLYRGFSGDEQFF
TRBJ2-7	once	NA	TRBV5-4	TGTGCCAGCAGCTTGGGGGGGTTGGGTTTGAGCTACGAGCAGTACTTC	CASSLGGLGLSYEQYF
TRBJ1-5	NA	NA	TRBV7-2	TGTGCCAGCAGCTTAGGGTTTAATCAGCCCCAGCATTTT	CASSLGFNQPQHF
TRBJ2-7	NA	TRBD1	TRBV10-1	TGCGCCAGCAATAGGACAGGGAACTACGAGCAGTACTTC	CASNRTGNYEQYF
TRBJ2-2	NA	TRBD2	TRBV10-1	TGCGCCAGCAGTGATAATTCCGGGACTAGCGGGAGGGCCGTCACCGGGGAGCTGTTTTTT	CASSDNSGTSGRAVTGELFF
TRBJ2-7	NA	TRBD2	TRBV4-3	TGCGCCAGCAGCCAAGAGGAGGGGGTAGCGGGGGCGAGTTACGAGCAGTACTTC	CASSQEEGVAGASYEQYF
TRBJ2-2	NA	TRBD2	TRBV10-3	TGTGCCATCAGTGAGAACGACATGGGACTAGCGGCGTCTGGGGAGCTGTTTTTT	CAISENDMGLAASGELFF
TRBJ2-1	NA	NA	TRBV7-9	TGTGCCAGCAGCTTGAACCCAACCTACAATGAGCAGTTCTTC	CASSLNPTYNEQFF
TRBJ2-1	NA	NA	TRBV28	TGTGCCAGCGGCACCCCCCAGGGGACCGATGAGCAGTTCTTC	CASGTPQGTDEQFF
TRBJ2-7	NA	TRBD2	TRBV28	TGTGCCAGCAGTCCTCGGACTAGCGGGAGCCACGAGCAGTACTTC	CASSPRTSGSHEQYF
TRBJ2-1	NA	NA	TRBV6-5	TGTGCCAGCAGTTACTCGATTACGAATTACAATGAGCAGTTCTTC	CASSYSITNYNEQFF
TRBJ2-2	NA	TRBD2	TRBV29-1	TGCAGCGCCACAACCGGGACTAGCGGACTCGGGGAGCTGTTTTTT	CSATTGTSGLGELFF
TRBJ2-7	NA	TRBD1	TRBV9	TGTGCCAGCAGCGGAGGGACAGGGTTGTACGAGCAGTACTTC	CASSGGTGLYEQYF
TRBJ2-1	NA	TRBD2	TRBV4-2	TGTGCCAGCACTTTGGGGGGGGAGGGCTACAATGAGCAGTTCTTC	CASTLGGEGYNEQFF
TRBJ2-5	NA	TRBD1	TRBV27	TGTGCCAGCAGTTTATTGACAGGGGCTTCGGAAGAGACCCAGTACTTC	CASSLLTGASEETQYF
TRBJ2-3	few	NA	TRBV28	TGTGCCAGCAGTTTAATTAGCGACCGACACACAGATACGCAGTATTTT	CASSLISDRHTDTQYF
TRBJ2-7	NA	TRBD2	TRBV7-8	TGTGCCAGCAGCCCTGGGACTAGCGGGAGCTCCCACGAGCAGTACTTC	CASSPGTSGSSHEQYF
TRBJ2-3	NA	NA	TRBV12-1	TGTGCCAGCAGCGCGGACGGGACTAGCGGGAAGGGGGATACGCAGTATTTT	CASSADGTSGKGDTQYF
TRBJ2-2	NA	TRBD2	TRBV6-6	TGTGCCAGCAGTTACTCGCGGGAGCGCGCCGGGGAGCTGTTTTTT	CASSYSRERAGELFF
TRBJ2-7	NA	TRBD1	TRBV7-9	TGTGCCAGCAGCGGCCGGGACAGGGGGGGAGCCTCCTACGAGCAGTACTTC	CASSGRDRGGASYEQYF
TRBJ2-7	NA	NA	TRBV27	TGTGCCAGCAGTATAACAGGGTCAAACTACGAGCAGTACTTC	CASSITGSNYEQYF
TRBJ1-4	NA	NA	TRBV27	TGTGCCAGCCGTCCACGAGTGGATGAAAAACTGTTTTTT	CASRPRVDEKLFF
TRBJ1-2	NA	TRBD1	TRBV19	TGTGCCAGTAGTAAGGGGGCAAATGGCTACACCTTC	CASSKGANGYTF
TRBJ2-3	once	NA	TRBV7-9	TGTGCCAGCAGCTTAGAGGCGACAGATACGCAGTATTTT	CASSLEATDTQYF
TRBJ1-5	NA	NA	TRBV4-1	TGCGCCAGCAGCACCGGGTGGGGGGAGCCTCAGCCCCAGCATTTT	CASSTGWGEPQPQHF
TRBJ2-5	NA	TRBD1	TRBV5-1	TGCGCCAGCAGCTTGGAAGGGCAGGGGGCCGGAGAGACCCAGTACTTC	CASSLEGQGAGETQYF